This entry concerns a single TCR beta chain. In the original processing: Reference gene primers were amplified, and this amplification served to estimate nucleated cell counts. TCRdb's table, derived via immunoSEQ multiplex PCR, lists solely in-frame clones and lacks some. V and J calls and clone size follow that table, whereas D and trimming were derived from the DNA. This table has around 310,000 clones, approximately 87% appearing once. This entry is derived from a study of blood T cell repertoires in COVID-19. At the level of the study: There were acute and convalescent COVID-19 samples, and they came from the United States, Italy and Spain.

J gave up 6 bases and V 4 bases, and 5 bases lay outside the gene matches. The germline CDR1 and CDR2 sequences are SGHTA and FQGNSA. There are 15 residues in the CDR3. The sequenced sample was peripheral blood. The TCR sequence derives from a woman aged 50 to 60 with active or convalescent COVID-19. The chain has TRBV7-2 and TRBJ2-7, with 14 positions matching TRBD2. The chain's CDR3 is CASSSGTSGGSEQYF. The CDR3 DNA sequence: TGTGCCAGCAGCTCTGGGACTAGCGGGGGTTCCGAGCAGTACTTC.